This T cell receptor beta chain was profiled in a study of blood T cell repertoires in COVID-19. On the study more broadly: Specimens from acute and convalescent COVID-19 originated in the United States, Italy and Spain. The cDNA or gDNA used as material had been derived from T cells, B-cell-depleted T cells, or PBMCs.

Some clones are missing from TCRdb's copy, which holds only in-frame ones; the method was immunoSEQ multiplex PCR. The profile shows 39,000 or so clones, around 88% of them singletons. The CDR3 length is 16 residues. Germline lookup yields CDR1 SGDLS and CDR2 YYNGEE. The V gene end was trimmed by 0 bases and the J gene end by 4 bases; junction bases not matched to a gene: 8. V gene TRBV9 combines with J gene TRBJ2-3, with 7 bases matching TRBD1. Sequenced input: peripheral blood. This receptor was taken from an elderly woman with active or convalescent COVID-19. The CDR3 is CASSVAAGGFADTQYF. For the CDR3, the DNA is TGTGCCAGCAGCGTAGCTGCAGGGGGATTTGCAGATACGCAGTATTTT.